The T cell receptor beta chain under discussion was sequenced for a study of OX40 agonist ivuxolimab in advanced cancers. Assay: immunoSEQ multiplex PCR; the TCRdb copy retains only in-frame clones and omits some. The table has about 94,000 clones, around nine tenths seen once; the top ten hold under 0.35%. The germline V gene has CDR1 MNHEY and CDR2 SVGAGI. V lost 8 bases and J lost 5, with 18 bases in between. The CDR3 is made up of 14 amino acids. The TCR was taken from an adult with an advanced solid tumor such as melanoma, head and neck, liver or kidney cancer. The sequenced sample was CD4+ or CD8+ T cells sorted from blood, obtained in a trial of the OX40 agonist ivuxolimab. V usage is TRBV6-5 and J usage is TRBJ2-5; either TRBD1 or TRBD2 may fit D (6 bases each). CDR3 in amino acids: CASWGAEQRETQYF. CDR3 bases: TGTGCCAGCTGGGGGGCAGAGCAACGGGAGACCCAGTACTTC.